This T cell receptor beta chain was recovered during a study of shared clonotypes between healthy human individuals. On the study more broadly: CD4 naive cells filled three plates per donor, CD4 memory three, CD8 naive two and CD8 memory one.

CDR1 and CDR2 from the germline V gene are MNHEY and SMNVEV (reference sequence). The germline V and J ends were trimmed by 5 bases and 2 bases, with 7 bases remaining between them. There are 12 residues in the CDR3. Deep was the level used in running the assay. TCRdb keeps only in-frame clones here, not all; method: immunoSEQ multiplex PCR. Of around 560,000 clones listed, 95% are singletons. Regarding this clone: Its target is unknown.

Findings and limits, study-wide: Non-shared clonotypes were found to have lower generation probabilities than the clonotypes that were shared by all four of the sorted-subset donors.

Naive CD8 populations comprised CD45RO-negative cells positively selected for CCR7, excluding terminally differentiated effector memory CD45RA+ cells. The genes are TRBV27 and TRBJ2-7; no reliable D call. This TCR was recovered from a woman in her twenties or thirties in good health. The specimen sequenced was naive CD8+ T cells sorted from blood. The CDR3 bases are TGTGCCAGCAGTGACGGAACCTACGAGCAGTACTTC. It specifies CASSDGTYEQYF.